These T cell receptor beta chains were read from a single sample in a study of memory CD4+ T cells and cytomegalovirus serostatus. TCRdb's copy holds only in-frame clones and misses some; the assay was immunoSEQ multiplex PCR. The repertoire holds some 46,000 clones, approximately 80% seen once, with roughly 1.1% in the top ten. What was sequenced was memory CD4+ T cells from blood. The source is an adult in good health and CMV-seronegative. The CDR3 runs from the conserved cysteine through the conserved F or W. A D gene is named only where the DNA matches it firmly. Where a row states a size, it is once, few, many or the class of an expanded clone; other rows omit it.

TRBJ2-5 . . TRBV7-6 CASIRDGSGRETQYF TGTGCCAGCATCCGGGACGGATCCGGCCGGGAGACCCAGTACTTC
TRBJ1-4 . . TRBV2 CASSSNLGQRFF TGTGCCAGCAGCTCGAATCTGGGACAAAGATTTTTT
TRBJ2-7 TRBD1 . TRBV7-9 CASSPDRGRFHEQYF TGTGCCAGCAGCCCCGACAGGGGGCGTTTCCACGAGCAGTACTTC
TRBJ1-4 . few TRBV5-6 CASSLSGRYNEKLFF TGTGCCAGCAGCTTGTCGGGCAGATATAATGAAAAACTGTTTTTT
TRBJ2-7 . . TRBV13 CASSAEGGSYEQYF TGTGCCAGCAGCGCCGAGGGGGGGTCCTACGAGCAGTACTTC
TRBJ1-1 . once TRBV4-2 CASSPYIFSGTEAFF TGTGCCAGCAGCCCGTATATTTTTTCGGGCACTGAAGCTTTCTTT
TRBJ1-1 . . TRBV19 CASSIDLGSAEAFF TGTGCCAGTAGTATAGATCTTGGTTCTGCTGAAGCTTTCTTT
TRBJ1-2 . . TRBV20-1 CSARANYGYTF TGCAGTGCTAGAGCTAACTATGGCTACACCTTC
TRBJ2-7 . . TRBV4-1 CASSQGLGGGSYEQYF TGCGCCAGCAGCCAAGGGTTGGGAGGGGGATCCTACGAGCAGTACTTC
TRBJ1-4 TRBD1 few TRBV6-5 CASRNGQGLEKLFF TGTGCCAGCAGGAACGGACAGGGCCTCGAAAAACTGTTTTTT
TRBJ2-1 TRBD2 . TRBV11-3 CASSLWAGGIGEQFF TGTGCCAGCAGCTTATGGGCGGGAGGTATAGGTGAGCAGTTCTTC
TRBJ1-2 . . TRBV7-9 CASSLLQDYGYTF TGTGCCAGCAGCTTATTGCAGGACTATGGCTACACCTTC
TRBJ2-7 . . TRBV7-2 CASSKRLDYEQYF TGTGCCAGCAGTAAAAGGCTCGATTACGAGCAGTACTTC
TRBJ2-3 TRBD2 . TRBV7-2 CASSLAPSGHTDTQYF TGTGCCAGCAGCTTAGCCCCTAGCGGGCACACAGATACGCAGTATTTT
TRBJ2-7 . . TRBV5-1 CASSLAPGLEQYF TGCGCCAGCAGCTTGGCCCCTGGACTCGAGCAGTACTTC
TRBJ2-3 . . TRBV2 CASSITDTQYF TGTGCCAGCAGTATCACAGATACGCAGTATTTT
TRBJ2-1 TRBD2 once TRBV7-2 CASSLALAGREQFF TGTGCCAGCAGCTTAGCCCTAGCGGGACGTGAGCAGTTCTTC
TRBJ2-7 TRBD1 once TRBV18 CASSPIGTGGSYEQYF TGTGCCAGCTCACCAATAGGGACAGGAGGATCCTACGAGCAGTACTTC
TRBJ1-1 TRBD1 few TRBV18 CASSPPGTAVGNTEAFF TGTGCCAGCTCACCTCCCGGGACAGCGGTAGGGAACACTGAAGCTTTCTTT
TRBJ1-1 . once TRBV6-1 CASCFGLLNTEAFF TGTGCCAGTTGCTTCGGACTTCTGAACACTGAAGCTTTCTTT
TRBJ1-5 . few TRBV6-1 CASSERRVGNQPQHF TGTGCCAGCAGTGAACGCAGGGTTGGCAATCAGCCCCAGCATTTT
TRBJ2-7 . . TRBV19 CAGSLKGTATYEQYF TGTGCCGGTAGCCTCAAGGGCACAGCGACCTACGAGCAGTACTTC
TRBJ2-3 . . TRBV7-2 CASSFVDTQYF TGTGCCAGCAGCTTTGTGGATACGCAGTATTTT
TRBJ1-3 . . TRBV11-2 CASSLVTGHSGNTIYF TGTGCCAGCAGCTTAGTTACAGGGCACTCTGGAAACACCATATATTTT
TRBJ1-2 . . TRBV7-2 CASRQDSSGNYGYTF TGTGCCAGCAGGCAGGACTCGTCCGGGAACTATGGCTACACCTTC
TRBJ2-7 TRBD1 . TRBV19 CASSSKGPGQSISYEQYF TGTGCCAGTAGTAGCAAAGGTCCGGGACAGTCAATTTCCTACGAGCAGTACTTC
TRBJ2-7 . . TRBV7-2 CASRGESYEQYF TGTGCCAGCAGAGGGGAATCCTACGAGCAGTACTTC
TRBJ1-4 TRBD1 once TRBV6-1 CASIRETGKNEKLFF TGTGCCAGCATCCGGGAGACAGGGAAAAATGAAAAACTGTTTTTT
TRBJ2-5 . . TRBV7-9 CASSLRIGSQETQYF TGTGCCAGCAGCCTTCGTATAGGGTCCCAAGAGACCCAGTACTTC
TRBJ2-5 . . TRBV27 CASSFSGTRETQYF TGTGCCAGCAGTTTCTCCGGGACTCGAGAGACCCAGTACTTC
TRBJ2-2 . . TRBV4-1 CASSRRDAGELFF TGCGCCAGCAGCCGCAGGGATGCCGGGGAGCTGTTTTTT
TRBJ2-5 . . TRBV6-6 CASSYQAGDSQETQYF TGTGCCAGCAGTTACCAGGCAGGGGATAGCCAAGAGACCCAGTACTTC
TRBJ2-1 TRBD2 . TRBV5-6 CASSLDVAGGAYNEQFF TGTGCCAGCAGCTTGGACGTAGCGGGGGGGGCCTACAATGAGCAGTTCTTC
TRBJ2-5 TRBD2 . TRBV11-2 CASSLGPAGAVETQYF TGTGCCAGCAGCTTAGGCCCAGCGGGAGCTGTAGAGACCCAGTACTTC
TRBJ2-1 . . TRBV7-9 CASSSGRSATEQFF TGTGCCAGCAGCTCGGGACGGAGTGCGACTGAGCAGTTCTTC
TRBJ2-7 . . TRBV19 CASSIREGAYEQYF TGTGCCAGTAGTATACGAGAGGGCGCCTACGAGCAGTACTTC
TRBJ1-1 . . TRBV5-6 CASSSLDVGNTEAFF TGTGCCAGCAGCTCTTTGGACGTCGGGAACACTGAAGCTTTCTTT
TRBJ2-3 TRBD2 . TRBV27 CASSLRWGSGGLTQYF TGTGCCAGCAGTTTACGTTGGGGCTCGGGGGGACTGACGCAGTATTTT
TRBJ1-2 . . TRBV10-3 CASSEDRQGGYTF TGTGCCAGCAGTGAAGACAGGCAGGGTGGCTACACCTTC
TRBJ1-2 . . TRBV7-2 CASTATRVSYTF TGTGCCAGCACCGCCACGCGGGTCAGCTACACCTTC
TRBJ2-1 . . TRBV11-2 CASSLGREQFF TGTGCCAGCAGCTTAGGGAGGGAGCAGTTCTTC
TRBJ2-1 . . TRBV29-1 CSVEEGGNEQFF TGCAGCGTTGAGGAAGGGGGCAATGAGCAGTTCTTC
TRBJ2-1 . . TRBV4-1 CASSQAGRQFF TGCGCCAGCAGCCAAGCCGGGAGACAGTTCTTC
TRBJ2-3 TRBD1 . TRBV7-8 CASSRGQGSTDTQYF TGTGCCAGCAGCCGCGGACAGGGGAGCACAGATACGCAGTATTTT
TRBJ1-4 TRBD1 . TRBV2 CASSERTGFEKLFF TGTGCCAGCAGCGAACGGACAGGGTTCGAAAAACTGTTTTTT
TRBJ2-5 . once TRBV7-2 CASSRPGETQYF TGTGCCAGCAGCCGACCAGGGGAGACCCAGTACTTC
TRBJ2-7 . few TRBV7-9 CASSYDGGSYEQYF TGTGCCAGCAGCTACGATGGGGGGTCCTACGAGCAGTACTTC
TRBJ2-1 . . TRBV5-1 CASSLGTYNEQFF TGCGCCAGCAGCTTGGGCACTTACAATGAGCAGTTCTTC
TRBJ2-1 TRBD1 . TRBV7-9 CASSFTGDNEQFF TGTGCCAGCAGCTTTACAGGGGACAATGAGCAGTTCTTC